The 28 T cell receptor beta chains in this list originate from one sample, sequenced in a study of cytomegalovirus exposure and HLA in healthy donors. Sequencing was performed with immunoSEQ multiplex PCR; in TCRdb, only in-frame clones are kept and a portion is missing. The table includes 90,000 to 150,000 clones, 75% to 90% detected once. The specimen was PBMCs. The receptors come from a man between 18 and 35 years old in good health and CMV-seropositive.

This clone appeared once. The chain carries TRBV29-1 and TRBJ1-6, with D hard to call. The ends were cut back, 4 bases at V and 7 bases at J, with 11 bases in the middle. This CDR3 contains 13 residues. The V gene's germline CDR1 is SQVTM and CDR2 ANQGSEA. CDR3 residues: CSVADGGNSPLHF. The CDR3 DNA reads TGCAGCGTTGCGGACGGCGGGAATTCACCCCTCCACTTT.

This clone has just one count. The chain couples TRBV14 to TRBJ2-4; D may be TRBD1 (6 bases). V was pared by 0 bases and J by 0 bases, with 15 bases between. CDR1 is SGHDN and CDR2 is FVKESK in the germline V gene. The CDR3 is made up of 18 amino acids. For the CDR3, the DNA is TGTGCCAGCAGCCAAGAATCCGGGACAAGTCTAGCCAAAAACATTCAGTACTTC. It codes for CASSQESGTSLAKNIQYF.

This clone occurred a few times. The chain couples TRBV5-6 to TRBJ1-2; D is possibly TRBD1 (6 bases). Trimming removed 5 bases at V and 8 bases at J, with 13 bases between. CDR1 and CDR2 (germline): SGHDT, YYEEEE. This CDR3 comprises 12 residues. Here the CDR3 DNA reads TGTGCCAGCAGTATACAGGGTTGGGGCTACACCTTC. Its translation: CASSIQGWGYTF.

The chain is built from TRBV5-4 and TRBJ1-1; D gene unclear. The CDR3 has 15 amino acids. V shed 5 bases and J shed 3 bases, with 17 bases lying between them. Germline CDR1 reads SGHNT; CDR2 reads YYREEE (reference sequence). The CDR3 here is CASRGQAPLDTEAFF. CDR3 DNA sequence: TGTGCCAGCAGGGGTCAGGCGCCCCTGGACACTGAAGCTTTCTTT.

The chain links TRBV28 to TRBJ1-1; D remains ambiguous. V lost 5 bases and J 3 bases, leaving 16 bases between the germline ends. This CDR3 comprises 15 residues. CDR1 is MDHEN, CDR2 SYDVKM, per germline. The CDR3 sequence is CASSNFFDGDTEAFF. In DNA, the CDR3 is TGTGCCAGCAGTAATTTTTTCGACGGAGACACTGAAGCTTTCTTT.

V usage is TRBV6-5 and J usage is TRBJ1-2; TRBD1 matches 7 bases. Germline CDR1 is MNHEY and CDR2 is SVGAGI. This CDR3 has 15 residues. V gave up 0 bases and J gave up 8 bases; unmatched junction bases: 9. CDR3 nucleotide sequence: TGTGCCAGCAGTTACTCGTACAGGGGAGTCGACGGCTACACCTTC. Translation gives CASSYSYRGVDGYTF.

The V call is TRBV6-5, the J call TRBJ1-1; D possibly corresponds to TRBD1 (5 bases). V was clipped by 8 bases and J by 3 bases, with 16 bases between them. CDR1 is MNHEY, CDR2 SVGAGI, per germline. The length of the CDR3 is 14 residues. Written as DNA, the CDR3 is TGTGCCAGCGGTAAGCCGGAAGGGGACACTGAAGCTTTCTTT. Residues: CASGKPEGDTEAFF.

A word on this clone: One junction end does not reproduce the germline sequence, and a read error may be involved. The chain combines TRBV7-6 with TRBJ2-3; 9 bases line up with TRBD2. Germline lookup yields CDR1 SGHVS and CDR2 FNYEAQ. The CDR3 loop spans 14 amino acids. The CDR3 coding sequence is TGTGCCAGCAGATTAGCGGGGGCCACAGATACGCAGTATTTT. It yields the protein CASRLAGATDTQYF.

The J gene is TRBJ2-7, the V gene TRBV30; possible D gene TRBD1, 6 bases. Germline V CDR1 and CDR2: GTSNPN, SVGIG (reference sequence). The length of the CDR3 is 14 residues. The V end was cut by 2 bases, the J end by 1 base, with 12 bases between. The CDR3 nucleotides read TGTGCCTGGAGTCGACAGGTTTATTCCTACGAGCAGTACTTC. This encodes CAWSRQVYSYEQYF.

This chain links TRBV7-6 with TRBJ2-1, with 16 bases lining up with TRBD2. Trimming cost V 5 bases and J 5 bases; bases outside gene matches: 6. The CDR3 spans 17 residues. Looked up from germline, CDR1 is SGHVS and CDR2 is FNYEAQ. CDR3 amino acids: CASSPGLAGGLDNEQFF. In DNA form, the CDR3 reads TGTGCCAGCAGCCCGGGACTAGCGGGGGGGCTTGACAATGAGCAGTTCTTC.

The genes are TRBV2 and TRBJ1-4, with a weak D call TRBD1 (6 bases). The V end lost 0 bases, the J end lost 7 bases, and 24 bases lay between the germline ends. Germline CDR1 SNHLY, CDR2 FYNNEI. CDR3 length: 19 residues. The CDR3 region is CASSEARTGHLLRGEKLFF. The CDR3 DNA reads TGTGCCAGCAGTGAAGCAAGAACGGGACATTTGCTTCGAGGTGAAAAACTGTTTTTT.

This chain links TRBV14 with TRBJ2-1; possible D gene TRBD1, 6 bases. V lost 5 bases to trimming and J lost 9 bases, with 8 bases between them. This CDR3 spans 11 amino acids. Germline loops: CDR1 SGHDN, CDR2 FVKESK. The CDR3 DNA sequence: TGTGCCAGCAGCTTACAGGGTGAGCAGTTCTTC. Amino acid sequence: CASSLQGEQFF.

The rearrangement uses TRBV19 and TRBJ1-2; 7 bases are shared with TRBD1. CDR1 LNHDA and CDR2 SQIVND come from the germline V gene (reference sequence). The CDR3 totals 13 residues. V lost 7 bases to trimming and J lost 2 bases; unmatched junction nucleotides: 4. The CDR3: CASTWDRNYGYTF. CDR3 bases: TGTGCCAGTACCTGGGACAGAAACTATGGCTACACCTTC.

The V and J genes are TRBV7-2 and TRBJ1-4; no clear D gene. Germline lookup yields CDR1 SGHTA and CDR2 FQGNSA. The V and J ends lost 1 base and 1 base respectively, with 4 bases between them. The CDR3 has 14 amino acids. The CDR3 sequence: CASSLDRTNEKLFF. In nucleotides, the CDR3 is TGTGCCAGCAGCTTAGACAGAACTAATGAAAAACTGTTTTTT. The variable domain in full, with the rest retrieved from reference TRBV7-2 and TRBJ1-4, is GAGVSQSPSNKVTEKGKDVELRCDPISGHTALYWYRQSLGQGLEFLIYFQGNSAPDKSGLPSDRFSAERTGGSVSTLTIQRTQQEDSAVYLCASSLDRTNEKLFFGSGTQLSVL.

This chain uses TRBV7-2 with TRBJ2-3; 7 nucleotides line up with TRBD1. The ends lost 4 bases at V and 6 bases at J; junction bases unmatched: 10. Germline V gives CDR1 SGHTA, CDR2 FQGNSA. CDR3 length: 15 residues. The DNA of the CDR3 is TGTGCCAGCAGCTCCCAGACAGGGCTTACCGATACGCAGTATTTT. Translation gives CASSSQTGLTDTQYF.

The genes are TRBV11-2 and TRBJ2-7; D possibly corresponds to TRBD2 (6 bases). Per germline, CDR1 SGHAT and CDR2 FQNNGV. V was clipped by 5 bases and J by 0 bases, with 8 bases between them. The CDR3 is 13 residues long. CDR3 in DNA: TGTGCCAGCAGCGACGGGGGCTCCTACGAGCAGTACTTC. Its translation: CASSDGGSYEQYF.

CDR3 nucleotide sequence: TGCGCCAGCAGCTGGGCCCCGGTTGAGACCCAGTACTTC. Its translation is CASSWAPVETQYF. The V gene is TRBV5-1, the J gene TRBJ2-5; D gene unclear. From germline, CDR1 is SGHRS and CDR2 YFSETQ. The germline V and J ends were trimmed by 3 bases and 5 bases, with 11 bases remaining between them. The CDR3 extends over 13 amino acids. Filled out from reference TRBV5-1 and TRBJ2-5, the complete variable domain reads KAGVTQTPRYLIKTRGQQVTLSCSPISGHRSVSWYQQTPGQGLQFLFEYFSETQRNKGNFPGRFSGRQFSNSRSEMNVSTLELGDSALYLCASSWAPVETQYFGPGTRLLVL.

The V gene is TRBV19, the J gene TRBJ1-6; 10 bases agree with TRBD1. CDR1 and CDR2 from the germline V gene are LNHDA and SQIVND (reference sequence). The CDR3 runs 15 residues. Germline trimming cut 7 bases from V and 5 bases from J; bases unmatched to any gene: 5. The CDR3 DNA reads TGTGCCAGTACTCGGACAGGGGGTCATAATTCACCCCTCCACTTT. Its protein is CASTRTGGHNSPLHF.

The chain couples TRBV19 to TRBJ1-5; D call uncertain. The V and J ends lost 5 bases and 10 bases respectively, with 18 bases between them. The CDR3 contains 14 residues. Looked up from germline, CDR1 is LNHDA and CDR2 is SQIVND (reference sequence). DNA for the CDR3: TGTGCCAGTAGTCCACGGGGTTCGAAGGGTCCCCAGCATTTT. Translation: CASSPRGSKGPQHF.

The J gene is TRBJ1-1, the V gene TRBV6-5; D unresolved. CDR1 and CDR2 (germline): MNHEY, SVGAGI. The ends were cut back, 6 bases at V and 6 bases at J, with 11 bases in the middle. The CDR3 is 12 residues long. In DNA, the CDR3 is TGTGCCAGCAGCTTTACACAGTCTGAAGCTTTCTTT. This encodes CASSFTQSEAFF.

J is TRBJ1-2 and V is TRBV18; D unclear. V lost 0 bases and J lost 3, with 5 bases in between. Germline V gene data show CDR1 as KGHSH and CDR2 as LQKENI. This CDR3 is 13 amino acids long. The CDR3 DNA is TGTGCCAGCTCACCACCGGCAGACTATGGCTACACCTTC. This encodes CASSPPADYGYTF.

This sequence joins TRBV11-2 and TRBJ1-2, with D possibly TRBD1 on 6 matching bases. Per the germline V gene, CDR1 is SGHAT and CDR2 is FQNNGV. This CDR3 has 16 amino acids. Trimming removed 4 bases from V and 4 bases from J, with 19 bases in between. CDR3 sequence (DNA): TGTGCCAGCAGCTCTCTCCGGGGGGCGCGTTCCTATGGCTACACCTTC. It encodes CASSSLRGARSYGYTF. Supplemented by reference TRBV11-2 and TRBJ1-2, the full variable domain reads EAGVAQSPRYKIIEKRQSVAFWCNPISGHATLYWYQQILGQGPKLLIQFQNNGVVDDSQLPKDRFSAERLKGVDSTLKIQPAKLEDSAVYLCASSSLRGARSYGYTFGSGTRLTVV.

The count of this clone is one. The genes are TRBV4-1 and TRBJ2-5; no clear D. CDR3 length: 13 residues. Looked up from germline, CDR1 is MGHRA and CDR2 is YSYEKL. V was clipped by 4 bases and J by 5 bases, with 11 bases between them. The CDR3 loop is CASSRLQAETQYF. The CDR3, as DNA: TGCGCCAGCAGCCGGTTACAAGCGGAGACCCAGTACTTC.

The V gene is TRBV5-1, the J gene TRBJ1-3; the D gene is possibly TRBD1 (6 bases). Germline CDR1 and CDR2: SGHRS and YFSETQ. There are 18 residues in the CDR3. The V end was cut by 4 bases, the J end by 3 bases, with 23 bases between. CDR3 coding DNA: TGCGCCAGCAGCCCGTGGACAGACTCGGGGTACGGTGGAAACACCATATATTTT. Protein product: CASSPWTDSGYGGNTIYF.

V and J are TRBV5-1 and TRBJ2-1, with 7 bases matching TRBD1. This CDR3 has 14 residues. Losses at the gene ends were 5 bases for V and 6 bases for J; bases not matched to a gene: 8. From germline, CDR1 is SGHRS and CDR2 YFSETQ. The CDR3 coding sequence is TGCGCCAGCAGTACCCCGACAGGGACCAATGAGCAGTTCTTC. Translated: CASSTPTGTNEQFF.

The chain employs TRBV6-1 and TRBJ1-1, with TRBD1 matching over 7 bases. CDR1 is MNHNS and CDR2 is SASEGT in the germline V gene. The ends lost 7 bases at V and 7 bases at J; junction bases unmatched: 9. CDR3 length equals 13 residues. CDR3 sequence reads: CASTIGTDDEAFF. The CDR3 DNA reads TGTGCCAGCACCATAGGGACAGACGATGAAGCTTTCTTT.

In this sample, this clone turned up once. This chain links TRBV5-1 with TRBJ2-6, with a possible D match to TRBD1 (5 bases). CDR3 length equals 17 residues. The ends were cut back, 4 bases at V and 1 base at J, with 15 bases in the middle. Germline CDR1 SGHRS, CDR2 YFSETQ. The CDR3 nucleotides are TGCGCCAGCAGCGTTACAGGTCCCCGGTCTGGGGCCAACGTCCTGACTTTC. It yields the protein CASSVTGPRSGANVLTF.

The J gene is TRBJ2-7, the V gene TRBV27; 9 nucleotides align to TRBD1. TRBJ2-5 explains the end of the DNA better; the J call may be wrong. This CDR3 contains 14 residues. CDR1 MNHEY and CDR2 SMNVEV come from the germline V gene (reference sequence). The DNA of the CDR3 is TGTGCCAGCAGACAAACAGGGGGCGGGGAGACCCAGTACTTC. This translates into CASRQTGGGETQYF.